This T cell receptor beta chain was found in a study of cytomegalovirus exposure and HLA in healthy donors. The CDR3 has 12 residues. V shed 10 bases and J 7 bases; nucleotides not matched to a gene: 3. Per the germline V gene, CDR1 is MNHNS and CDR2 is SASEGT. The PCR was carried out with 60 Vbeta primers and 13 Jbeta primers. The method was immunoSEQ multiplex PCR; TCRdb's version includes in-frame clones alone and lacks a portion of them. The sample's table shows 200,000 or so clones. The chain recombines TRBV6-1 with TRBJ1-6; TRBD1 agrees at 8 bases. The TCR comes from a boy between 10 and 17 years old in good health and CMV-seronegative. Source material: PBMCs. In nucleotides, the CDR3 is TGTGCCACGAGGACAGGGAATTCACCCCTCCACTTT. Its translation is CATRTGNSPLHF.